This is a list of T cell receptor beta chains from one sample in a study of blood T cell repertoires in COVID-19. TCRdb keeps only in-frame clones here, not all; method: immunoSEQ multiplex PCR. Seen here are about 200,000 clones, roughly nine tenths observed once, and the top ten hold about 2.2%. The sequenced sample consisted of peripheral blood. These receptors originate from a woman aged 45-65 years with acute or convalescent COVID-19. The CDR3 runs from the conserved cysteine through the conserved F or W. A D gene is named only where the DNA matches it firmly. Size tells how often a clone was seen (once, few, many) or the class of an expanded clone, and some rows leave it out.

CDR3nt: TGTGCCAGCAGCTTAGCATCCGACAGGCCGAGGGGAAGGCTGTTTTTT
CDR3aa: CASSLASDRPRGRLFF
abundance: .
v_gene: TRBV7-9
j_gene: TRBJ1-4
d_gene: .

CDR3nt: TGTGCCAGCAGGCCCGGGACAGGGGGAAATCAGCCCCAGCATTTT
CDR3aa: CASRPGTGGNQPQHF
abundance: once
v_gene: TRBV27
j_gene: TRBJ1-5
d_gene: TRBD1

CDR3nt: TGTGCCAGCAGCTTAAGTTTGGGGGCTAGGACTAGCGGAAACTACGAGCAGTACTTC
CDR3aa: CASSLSLGARTSGNYEQYF
abundance: .
v_gene: TRBV11-2
j_gene: TRBJ2-7
d_gene: TRBD2

CDR3nt: TGTGCCAGTAGCCTAGGGACTTTGTCGGGGGGATCACCCCTCCACTTT
CDR3aa: CASSLGTLSGGSPLHF
abundance: .
v_gene: TRBV19
j_gene: TRBJ1-6
d_gene: .

CDR3nt: TGTGCCAGCAGCTTGGGTCCGGAGACTAGCAGCGCGAACACCGGGGAGCTGTTTTTT
CDR3aa: CASSLGPETSSANTGELFF
abundance: .
v_gene: TRBV5-6
j_gene: TRBJ2-2
d_gene: TRBD2

CDR3nt: TGTGCCATCAGTGAGTCGGTTTTCCAGCGAGGAGGCTACGAGCAGTACTTC
CDR3aa: CAISESVFQRGGYEQYF
abundance: .
v_gene: TRBV10-3
j_gene: TRBJ2-7
d_gene: .

CDR3nt: TGTGCCAGCAGTTCCAGAGGGGGAACTGAAGCTTTCTTT
CDR3aa: CASSSRGGTEAFF
abundance: few
v_gene: TRBV27
j_gene: TRBJ1-1
d_gene: .

CDR3nt: TGTGCCAGCAGTCCCCTAGCGGGAGGATACAATGAGCAGTTCTTC
CDR3aa: CASSPLAGGYNEQFF
abundance: .
v_gene: TRBV11-2
j_gene: TRBJ2-1
d_gene: TRBD2

CDR3nt: TGTGCCAGCAGCCACCGCCTAGCGGGGGGCTGGGGCACAGATACGCAGTATTTT
CDR3aa: CASSHRLAGGWGTDTQYF
abundance: .
v_gene: TRBV3-1/TRBV3-2
j_gene: TRBJ2-3
d_gene: TRBD2

CDR3nt: TGTGCCAGCAGTTACTCTTGGGGCACCTCCACAGATACGCAGTATTTT
CDR3aa: CASSYSWGTSTDTQYF
abundance: .
v_gene: TRBV6-5
j_gene: TRBJ2-3
d_gene: .

CDR3nt: TGCAGTGCTAGTTCAGGCGAGGGCTATGGCTACACCTTC
CDR3aa: CSASSGEGYGYTF
abundance: .
v_gene: TRBV20-1
j_gene: TRBJ1-2
d_gene: .

CDR3nt: TGTGCCAGCAGCTCCACTAGCGGGGGAGAGACCCAGTACTTC
CDR3aa: CASSSTSGGETQYF
abundance: .
v_gene: TRBV6-5
j_gene: TRBJ2-5
d_gene: TRBD2

CDR3nt: TGTGCCAGCAGCCAAGGTTCAGTCACAGATACGCAGTATTTT
CDR3aa: CASSQGSVTDTQYF
abundance: .
v_gene: TRBV16
j_gene: TRBJ2-3
d_gene: .

CDR3nt: TGTGCCAGTAGTAGGGTCCACCTAGGGAACACTGAAGCTTTCTTT
CDR3aa: CASSRVHLGNTEAFF
abundance: .
v_gene: TRBV19
j_gene: TRBJ1-1
d_gene: .

CDR3nt: TGTGCCAGCAGCCCCCAGTGGAGTGGGGGGGGTAACAGGGAGCAGTTCTTC
CDR3aa: CASSPQWSGGGNREQFF
abundance: .
v_gene: TRBV5-5
j_gene: TRBJ2-1
d_gene: TRBD2

CDR3nt: TGTGCCTGGAGTCGGGACAGGGGGATAAATTCACCCCTCCACTTT
CDR3aa: CAWSRDRGINSPLHF
abundance: .
v_gene: TRBV30
j_gene: TRBJ1-6
d_gene: TRBD1

CDR3nt: TGTGCCAGCACCACTAGCGGGAGGTCGGGAGAGACCCAGTACTTC
CDR3aa: CASTTSGRSGETQYF
abundance: once
v_gene: TRBV3-1/TRBV3-2
j_gene: TRBJ2-5
d_gene: TRBD2

CDR3nt: TGTGCCAGCAGCTTGGGGGCCAGGGTCGACTATGGCTACACCTTC
CDR3aa: CASSLGARVDYGYTF
abundance: .
v_gene: TRBV5-5
j_gene: TRBJ1-2
d_gene: .

CDR3nt: TGTGCCAGCAGCACCGGACAGTCCTACGAGCAGTACTTC
CDR3aa: CASSTGQSYEQYF
abundance: once
v_gene: TRBV13
j_gene: TRBJ2-7
d_gene: .

CDR3nt: TGTGCCAGCAGGGGGGGGCCCTCTGGAAACACCATATATTTT
CDR3aa: CASRGGPSGNTIYF
abundance: .
v_gene: TRBV2
j_gene: TRBJ1-3
d_gene: .

CDR3nt: TGTGCCAGCGGACTAGCGGGACCTTACGAGCAGTACTTC
CDR3aa: CASGLAGPYEQYF
abundance: .
v_gene: TRBV3-1/TRBV3-2
j_gene: TRBJ2-7
d_gene: TRBD2

CDR3nt: TGTGCCTGGAGTCCCCTTAGCGGGTCCACAGATACGCAGTATTTT
CDR3aa: CAWSPLSGSTDTQYF
abundance: .
v_gene: TRBV30
j_gene: TRBJ2-3
d_gene: TRBD2

CDR3nt: TGTGCCAGCTCACCGTCAACTGGGGCGAATCAGCCCCAGCATTTT
CDR3aa: CASSPSTGANQPQHF
abundance: .
v_gene: TRBV18
j_gene: TRBJ1-5
d_gene: .